A single sample gave rise to the 29 T cell receptor beta chains below, sequenced in a study of PD-L1 blockade in urothelial cancer. Clones were sequenced by immunoSEQ multiplex PCR, and TCRdb holds only the in-frame ones, with some missing. The table shows about 38,000 clones, with about 82% occurring only once. The time point is: pretreatment peripheral blood. The sequenced sample was PBMCs, obtained around atezolizumab (anti-PD-L1) treatment. These receptors all stem from an elderly man with urothelial cancer.

The V call is TRBV27, the J call TRBJ1-1, with 8 bases identical to TRBD1. The V gene end was trimmed by 3 bases and the J gene end by 8 bases; junction bases not matched to a gene: 11. Germline CDR1 MNHEY, CDR2 SMNVEV (reference sequence). The CDR3 loop spans 15 amino acids. The CDR3 DNA follows: TGTGCCAGCAGTTTTACGACCAACCGGGACAGGGAAGCTTTCTTT. Amino acids: CASSFTTNRDREAFF.

V usage is TRBV2 and J usage is TRBJ1-1, with D maybe TRBD1 (6 bases). The germline V gene has CDR1 SNHLY and CDR2 FYNNEI. This CDR3 is built from 13 residues. Trimming pared 6 bases from V and 4 bases from J, leaving 12 bases between. This chain's CDR3 is CASRNRVFTEAFF. CDR3 nucleotides: TGTGCCAGCAGAAACAGGGTTTTCACTGAAGCTTTCTTT.

CDR3 sequence: CASSLAGTDTQYF. Here the CDR3 DNA reads TGTGCCAGCAGCTTGGCCGGGACAGATACGCAGTATTTT. The chain couples TRBV5-5 to TRBJ2-3; D gene uncertain. Germline CDR1 SGHKS, CDR2 YYEKEE (reference sequence). This CDR3 contains 13 residues. Trimming shortened V by 0 bases and J by 3 bases, and 5 bases separated the two germline ends.

This chain links TRBV6-5 with TRBJ2-3, with D maybe TRBD1 (6 bases). The germline V and J ends were trimmed by 6 bases and 3 bases, with 10 bases remaining between them. Per germline, CDR1 MNHEY and CDR2 SVGAGI. This CDR3 has 13 residues. As DNA, the CDR3 is TGTGCCAGCAGACTAACAGGGACAGATACGCAGTATTTT. It encodes CASRLTGTDTQYF.

The rearrangement links TRBV10-3 to TRBJ2-7; perhaps TRBD1 as D (6 bases). CDR3 length equals 14 residues. V was pared by 10 bases and J by 3 bases, with 19 bases between. Germline lookup yields CDR1 ENHRY and CDR2 SYGVKD. The CDR3 DNA reads as TGTGCCACATGGGCTGACAGGAAAAGCTACGAGCAGTACTTC. It is translated as CATWADRKSYEQYF.

The chain couples TRBV5-4 to TRBJ2-7; 9 bases fit TRBD1. The germline gives CDR1 SGHNT, CDR2 YYREEE (reference sequence). The CDR3 runs 14 residues. Trimming cost V 3 bases and J 4 bases; bases outside gene matches: 5. CDR3 in DNA: TGTGCCAGCAGCTCGAAAGGACAGGGGTACGAGCAGTACTTC. Translation gives CASSSKGQGYEQYF.

V and J are TRBV5-4 and TRBJ2-1, with D unclear. The CDR3 covers 13 residues. V gave up 2 bases and J gave up 5 bases, with 8 bases separating them. Germline assignment: CDR1 SGHNT and CDR2 YYREEE (reference sequence). The CDR3 sequence: CASSFRVDNEQFF. In DNA, the CDR3 is TGTGCCAGCAGCTTCCGAGTGGACAATGAGCAGTTCTTC.

This clone ranks as medium-sized. The J gene is TRBJ2-3, the V gene TRBV7-9; possible D gene TRBD1, 6 bases. V was pared by 2 bases and J by 1 base, with 13 bases between. The CDR3 length is 16 residues. CDR1 is SEHNR, CDR2 FQNEAQ, per germline (reference sequence). The CDR3, as DNA: TGTGCCAGCAGCTTAACAGGGTTAAGGGGCACAGATACGCAGTATTTT. Its protein product is CASSLTGLRGTDTQYF.

The V and J genes are TRBV7-9 and TRBJ2-5; D unresolved. CDR1 is SEHNR and CDR2 is FQNEAQ in the germline V gene (reference sequence). V was clipped by 5 bases and J by 6 bases, with 7 bases between them. The CDR3 extends over 11 amino acids. DNA of the CDR3: TGTGCCAGCAGCCCAATCCAGACCCAGTACTTC. Protein product: CASSPIQTQYF.

This chain uses TRBV2 with TRBJ1-5, with D maybe TRBD1 (5 bases). The CDR3 is made up of 14 amino acids. Germline V gene data show CDR1 as SNHLY and CDR2 as FYNNEI. V lost 6 bases and J 2 bases, leaving 11 bases between the germline ends. In DNA, the CDR3 is TGTGCCAGCAGGCGGGACCGGGGCAATCAGCCCCAGCATTTT. It is translated as CASRRDRGNQPQHF.

The chain carries TRBV6-6 and TRBJ2-7, with D possibly matching TRBD2 (5 bases). The V and J ends lost 8 bases and 6 bases respectively, with 17 bases between them. Germline V CDR1 and CDR2: MNHNY, SVGAGI (reference sequence). The CDR3 has 13 amino acids. Here the CDR3 DNA reads TGTGCCAGCTCCCCACGGGGTTTCGGCGAGCAGTACTTC. Translating it yields CASSPRGFGEQYF.

V and J are TRBV30 and TRBJ2-2, with D possibly matching TRBD1 (6 bases). This CDR3 has 14 residues. Germline V gene lookup returns CDR1 GTSNPN and CDR2 SVGIG (reference sequence). The V gene lost 5 bases and the J gene lost 0 bases, with 10 bases spanning the gap. The DNA of the CDR3 is TGTGCCTGGCAGGGGTTCGCGAACACCGGGGAGCTGTTTTTT. Its translation: CAWQGFANTGELFF.

V and J are TRBV5-1 and TRBJ2-1; 9 bases align to TRBD2. This CDR3 contains 15 residues. The V and J ends lost 2 bases and 7 bases, in that order; junction bases with no gene match: 7. Looked up from germline, CDR1 is SGHRS and CDR2 is YFSETQ. CDR3 DNA: TGCGCCAGCAGCTTTTCGCTAGCGGGATGGAATGAGCAGTTCTTC. Its translation is CASSFSLAGWNEQFF.

The gene calls are TRBV7-7 and TRBJ2-5; D is perhaps TRBD2 (6 bases). CDR3 length: 15 residues. Trimming took 5 bases from V and 1 from J, leaving 14 bases between them. The germline CDR1 and CDR2 sequences are SSHAT and FNYEAQ (reference sequence). The CDR3 nucleotides are TGTGCCAGCAGCCAAACGGGCGGGGCCCAAGAGACCCAGTACTTC. Its translation: CASSQTGGAQETQYF.

This rearrangement joins TRBV7-2 to TRBJ2-7; the match to TRBD2 covers 14 bases. Germline-derived CDR1 and CDR2 are SGHTA and FQGNSA. V shed 8 bases, J shed 1 base, and the junction held 7 bases outside the gene matches. The CDR3 sequence is 16 residues long. The CDR3 sequence is CASGGLAGVFSYEQYF. The CDR3 nucleotides are TGTGCCAGCGGGGGACTAGCGGGAGTATTTTCCTACGAGCAGTACTTC.

In DNA form, the CDR3 reads TGCGCCAGCAGCTTGGGGAGGAACACCGGGGAGCTGTTTTTT. As protein: CASSLGRNTGELFF. The genes are TRBV5-1 and TRBJ2-2; D gene unclear. V dropped 0 bases and J dropped 1 base, with 4 bases sitting between them. This CDR3 contains 14 residues. The germline gives CDR1 SGHRS, CDR2 YFSETQ.

The rearrangement links TRBV5-1 to TRBJ2-7; TRBD1 agrees at 8 bases. The V segment lost 5 bases and the J segment 0 bases; nucleotides outside the gene matches: 19. Germline loops: CDR1 SGHRS, CDR2 YFSETQ. This CDR3 spans 19 amino acids. CDR3 coding DNA: TGCGCCAGCAGGGCGTCAGGGGGCGGTTATTTAACATCCTCCTACGAGCAGTACTTC. Translation: CASRASGGGYLTSSYEQYF.

The chain joins TRBV18 to TRBJ1-1; weak D call: TRBD1 (6 bases). This CDR3 has 12 residues. Germline-derived CDR1 and CDR2 are KGHSH and LQKENI. Between the trimmed V and J ends, which lost 4 bases and 7 bases, there was a span of 10 bases. The DNA for the CDR3 is TGTGCCAGCTCACTGGACAGAGATGAAGCTTTCTTT. Encoded protein: CASSLDRDEAFF.

The V gene is TRBV30, the J gene TRBJ1-5; unclear D gene. This CDR3 contains 14 residues. Germline lookup yields CDR1 GTSNPN and CDR2 SVGIG (reference sequence). Deletions cut 1 base from V and 5 bases from J, with 12 bases between. The CDR3: CAWSARQMHQPQHF. In nucleotides, the CDR3 is TGTGCCTGGAGTGCTCGCCAGATGCATCAGCCCCAGCATTTT.

V usage is TRBV6-1 and J usage is TRBJ1-2; no reliable D call. CDR3 size: 14 residues. Trimming shortened V by 6 bases and J by 8 bases, and 19 bases separated the two germline ends. From germline, CDR1 is MNHNS and CDR2 SASEGT. The CDR3: CASSGGMVRQGYTF. DNA of the CDR3: TGTGCCAGCAGCGGTGGCATGGTGAGGCAGGGCTACACCTTC.

This chain uses TRBV5-4 with TRBJ1-2; maybe TRBD1 (6 bases). Germline assignment: CDR1 SGHNT and CDR2 YYREEE (reference sequence). The CDR3 covers 13 residues. Trimming took 4 bases from V and 5 from J, leaving 12 bases between them. The CDR3, as DNA: TGTGCCAGCAGCGCGGACAGTATTTATGGCTACACCTTC. Translating it yields CASSADSIYGYTF.

The chain uses TRBV5-6 and TRBJ2-2; perhaps TRBD1 as D (6 bases). CDR1 is SGHDT and CDR2 is YYEEEE in the germline V gene. The V end was cut by 2 bases, the J end by 7 bases, with 15 bases between. The CDR3 is 15 residues long. The CDR3 is CASSFDHRAVGELFF. Here the CDR3 DNA reads TGTGCCAGCAGCTTTGACCACAGGGCGGTCGGGGAGCTGTTTTTT.

CDR3 loop: CASSLATTGYNTEAFF. DNA of the CDR3: TGTGCCAGCAGCTTAGCCACGACAGGGTATAACACTGAAGCTTTCTTT. This rearrangement joins TRBV7-6 to TRBJ1-1; 7 bases agree with TRBD1. Germline V lookup: CDR1 SGHVS, CDR2 FNYEAQ. The CDR3 sequence is 16 residues long. The junction had 6 bases not matched to a gene; V was cut back by 0 bases and J by 2 bases.

The V gene is TRBV28, the J gene TRBJ2-7; 9 nucleotides match TRBD1. The CDR3 extends over 16 amino acids. Germline-derived CDR1 and CDR2 are MDHEN and SYDVKM. The V and J ends lost 4 bases and 1 base, in that order; junction bases with no gene match: 8. The CDR3 DNA sequence: TGTGCCAGCAGTTCTCCCGGAGGACAGGGGTCCTACGAGCAGTACTTC. Translating it yields CASSSPGGQGSYEQYF.

The chain uses TRBV5-1 and TRBJ2-3; 7 bases map to TRBD2. J lost 1 base, V lost 3 bases, and 8 bases had no gene match. The germline gives CDR1 SGHRS, CDR2 YFSETQ. The CDR3 extends over 16 amino acids. This chain's CDR3 is CASSSGWGGRTDTQYF. Here the CDR3 DNA reads TGCGCCAGCAGCTCCGGGTGGGGGGGACGCACAGATACGCAGTATTTT.

The chain recombines TRBV2 with TRBJ2-3; D uncertain. The CDR3 is 12 residues long. Trimming left V 7 bases short and J 3 bases short, with 8 bases between. CDR1 is SNHLY and CDR2 is FYNNEI in the germline V gene. The CDR3 region is CASKVATDTQYF. CDR3 DNA: TGTGCCAGCAAAGTCGCGACAGATACGCAGTATTTT.

The chain carries TRBV5-1 and TRBJ2-3; weak D call: TRBD1 (5 bases). The germline CDR1 and CDR2 sequences are SGHRS and YFSETQ. Trimming removed 0 bases from V and 4 bases from J, with 15 bases in between. The CDR3 contains 16 residues. This CDR3 is CASSLAPGSGSDTQYF. The CDR3 DNA reads TGCGCCAGCAGCTTGGCCCCAGGGTCCGGATCAGATACGCAGTATTTT.

The chain combines TRBV5-4 with TRBJ1-4; a possible D gene is TRBD1 (6 bases). The germline V and J ends were trimmed by 4 bases and 1 base, with 14 bases remaining between them. This CDR3 has 16 amino acids. Germline CDR1 is SGHNT and CDR2 is YYREEE (reference sequence). The CDR3: CASSAGQGRTNEKLFF. In DNA, the CDR3 is TGTGCCAGCAGCGCTGGGCAGGGGAGAACTAATGAAAAACTGTTTTTT.

The V and J genes are TRBV2 and TRBJ2-2, with 12 bases matching TRBD2. The germline CDR1 and CDR2 sequences are SNHLY and FYNNEI. The trim removed 7 bases at V and 8 bases at J, leaving 20 bases unmatched. The CDR3 runs to 19 residues. CDR3 sequence: CASTAYGLAGYPVSGELFF. CDR3 coding DNA: TGTGCCAGCACAGCCTACGGACTAGCGGGATATCCGGTCTCAGGGGAGCTGTTTTTT.